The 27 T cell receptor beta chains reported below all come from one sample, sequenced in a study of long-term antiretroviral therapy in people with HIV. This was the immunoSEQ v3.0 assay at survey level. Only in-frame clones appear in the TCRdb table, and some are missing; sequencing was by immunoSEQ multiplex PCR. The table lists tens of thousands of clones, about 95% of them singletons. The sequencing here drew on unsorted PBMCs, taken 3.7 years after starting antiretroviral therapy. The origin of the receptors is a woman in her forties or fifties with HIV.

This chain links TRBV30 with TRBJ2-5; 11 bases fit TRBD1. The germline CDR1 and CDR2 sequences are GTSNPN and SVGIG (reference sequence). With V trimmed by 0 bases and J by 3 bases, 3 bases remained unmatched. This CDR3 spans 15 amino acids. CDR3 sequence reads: CAWSVSGQGEETQYF. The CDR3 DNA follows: TGTGCCTGGAGTGTATCGGGACAGGGGGAAGAGACCCAGTACTTC.

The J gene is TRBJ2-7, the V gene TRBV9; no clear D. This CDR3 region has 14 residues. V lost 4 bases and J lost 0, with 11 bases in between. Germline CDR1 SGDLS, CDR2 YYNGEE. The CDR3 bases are TGTGCCAGCAGCCCGATAGGATCCTCCTACGAGCAGTACTTC. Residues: CASSPIGSSYEQYF.

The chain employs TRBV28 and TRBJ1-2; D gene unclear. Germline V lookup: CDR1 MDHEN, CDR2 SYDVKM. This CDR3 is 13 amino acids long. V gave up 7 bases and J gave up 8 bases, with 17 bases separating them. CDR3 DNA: TGTGCCAGCACCATCTTACGCGCAGGCGGCTACACCTTC. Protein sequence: CASTILRAGGYTF.

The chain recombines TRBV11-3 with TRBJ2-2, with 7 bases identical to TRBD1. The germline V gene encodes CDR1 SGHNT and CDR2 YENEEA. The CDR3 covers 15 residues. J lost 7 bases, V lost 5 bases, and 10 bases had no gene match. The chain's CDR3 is CASSPPDRVGGELFF. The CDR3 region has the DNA TGTGCCAGCAGCCCCCCCGACAGGGTGGGCGGGGAGCTGTTTTTT. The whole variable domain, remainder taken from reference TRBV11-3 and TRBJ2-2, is EAGVVQSPRYKIIEKKQPVAFWCNPISGHNTLYWYLQNLGQGPELLIRYENEEAVDDSQLPKDRFSAERLKGVDSTLKIQPAELGDSAVYLCASSPPDRVGGELFFGEGSRLTVL.

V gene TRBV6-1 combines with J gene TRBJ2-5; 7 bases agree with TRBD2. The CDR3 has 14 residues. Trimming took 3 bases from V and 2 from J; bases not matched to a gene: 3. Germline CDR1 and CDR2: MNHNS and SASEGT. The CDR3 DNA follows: TGTGCCAGCAGTGACTTCGGGGGGCAAGAGACCCAGTACTTC. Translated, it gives CASSDFGGQETQYF.

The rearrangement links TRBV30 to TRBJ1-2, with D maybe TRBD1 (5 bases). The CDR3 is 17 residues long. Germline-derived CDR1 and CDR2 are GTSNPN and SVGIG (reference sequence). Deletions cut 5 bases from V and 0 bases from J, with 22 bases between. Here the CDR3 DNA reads TGTGCCTGGGACGCTTGGGGGACCGCCAAAGCTAACTATGGCTACACCTTC. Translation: CAWDAWGTAKANYGYTF.

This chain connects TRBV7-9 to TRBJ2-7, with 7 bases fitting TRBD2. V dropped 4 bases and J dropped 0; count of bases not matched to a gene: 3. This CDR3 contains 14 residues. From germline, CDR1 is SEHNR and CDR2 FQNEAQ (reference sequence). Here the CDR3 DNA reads TGTGCCAGCAGCTCCTCGGGGGGCTCCTACGAGCAGTACTTC. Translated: CASSSSGGSYEQYF. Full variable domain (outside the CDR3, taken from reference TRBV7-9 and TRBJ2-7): DTGVSQNPRHKITKRGQNVTFRCDPISEHNRLYWYRQTLGQGPEFLTYFQNEAQLEKSRLLSDRFSAERPKGSFSTLEIQRTEQGDSAMYLCASSSSGGSYEQYFGPGTRLTVT.

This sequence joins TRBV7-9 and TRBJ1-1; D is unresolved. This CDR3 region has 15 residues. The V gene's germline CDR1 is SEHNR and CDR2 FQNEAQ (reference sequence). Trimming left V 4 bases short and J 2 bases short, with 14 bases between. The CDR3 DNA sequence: TGTGCCAGCAGCTCCCTGAGGGCCCTTAACACTGAAGCTTTCTTT. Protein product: CASSSLRALNTEAFF.

The CDR3 sequence is CATGQGAATNEKLFF. The DNA of the CDR3 is TGTGCCACAGGACAGGGGGCGGCTACTAATGAAAAACTGTTTTTT. The chain carries TRBV6-5 and TRBJ1-4; TRBD1 aligns across 11 bases. CDR3 length: 15 amino acids. J was trimmed by 2 bases and V by 10 bases; bases with no gene match: 6. Germline CDR1 MNHEY, CDR2 SVGAGI.

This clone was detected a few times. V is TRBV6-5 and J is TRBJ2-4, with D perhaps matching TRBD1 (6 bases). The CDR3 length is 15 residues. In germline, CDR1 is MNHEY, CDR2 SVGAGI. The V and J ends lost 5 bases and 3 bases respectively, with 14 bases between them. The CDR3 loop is CASSQQQGGKNIQYF. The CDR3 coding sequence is TGTGCCAGCAGTCAGCAACAGGGCGGCAAAAACATTCAGTACTTC.

For the CDR3, the DNA is TGTGCCACCAGCAGTGATGGAGTCAAGCAGTACTTC. The encoded protein is CATSSDGVKQYF. This sequence joins TRBV15 and TRBJ2-7; D call uncertain. The germline V gene has CDR1 LNHNV and CDR2 YYDKDF (reference sequence). V was clipped by 3 bases and J by 8 bases, with 11 bases between them. This CDR3 contains 12 residues.

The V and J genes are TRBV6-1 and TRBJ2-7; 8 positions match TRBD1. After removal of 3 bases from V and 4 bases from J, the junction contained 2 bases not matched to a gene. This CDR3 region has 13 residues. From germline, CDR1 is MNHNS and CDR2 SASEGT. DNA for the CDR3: TGTGCCAGCAGTGACGGACAGGGTTACGAGCAGTACTTC. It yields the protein CASSDGQGYEQYF.

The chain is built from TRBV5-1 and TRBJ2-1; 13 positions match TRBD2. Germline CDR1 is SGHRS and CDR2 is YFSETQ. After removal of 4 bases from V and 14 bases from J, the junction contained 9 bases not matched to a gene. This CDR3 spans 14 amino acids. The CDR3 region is CASSPATGTSGKFF. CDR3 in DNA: TGCGCCAGCAGCCCGGCTACCGGGACTAGCGGGAAGTTCTTC. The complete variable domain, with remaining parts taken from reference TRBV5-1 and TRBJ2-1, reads KAGVTQTPRYLIKTRGQQVTLSCSPISGHRSVSWYQQTPGQGLQFLFEYFSETQRNKGNFPGRFSGRQFSNSRSEMNVSTLELGDSALYLCASSPATGTSGKFFGPGTRLTVL.

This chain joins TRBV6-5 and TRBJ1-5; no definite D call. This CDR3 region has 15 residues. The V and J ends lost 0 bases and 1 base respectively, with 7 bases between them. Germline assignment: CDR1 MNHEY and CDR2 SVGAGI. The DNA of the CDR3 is TGTGCCAGCAGTTACTCGCGGCAGAGCAATCAGCCCCAGCATTTT. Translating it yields CASSYSRQSNQPQHF.

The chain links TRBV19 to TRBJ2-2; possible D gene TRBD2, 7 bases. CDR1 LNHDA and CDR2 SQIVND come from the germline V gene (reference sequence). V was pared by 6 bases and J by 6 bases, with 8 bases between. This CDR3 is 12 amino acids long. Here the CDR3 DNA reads TGTGCCAGTAGCGGGGGGCCCGGGGAGCTGTTTTTT. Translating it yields CASSGGPGELFF.

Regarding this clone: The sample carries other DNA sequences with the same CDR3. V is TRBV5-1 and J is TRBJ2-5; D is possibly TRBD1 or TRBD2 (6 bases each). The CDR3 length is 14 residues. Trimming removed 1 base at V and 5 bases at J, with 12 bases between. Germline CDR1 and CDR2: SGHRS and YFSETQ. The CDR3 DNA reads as TGCGCCAGCAGCTTGTCCGGGGGCGCGGAGACCCAGTACTTC. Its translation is CASSLSGGAETQYF.

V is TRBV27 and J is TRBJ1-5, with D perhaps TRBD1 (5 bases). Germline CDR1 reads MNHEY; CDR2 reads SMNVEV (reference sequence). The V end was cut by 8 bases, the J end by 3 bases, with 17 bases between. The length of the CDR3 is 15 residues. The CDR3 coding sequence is TGTGCCAGCGGGGTGGGGGGGTGGACCAATCAGCCCCAGCATTTT. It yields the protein CASGVGGWTNQPQHF.

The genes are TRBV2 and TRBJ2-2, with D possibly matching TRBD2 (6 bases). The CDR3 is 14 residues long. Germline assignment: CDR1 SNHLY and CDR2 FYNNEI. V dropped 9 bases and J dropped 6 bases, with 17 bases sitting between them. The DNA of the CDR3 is TGTGCCAGTTCCCTCATAAGGGAGGCCGGGGAGCTGTTTTTT. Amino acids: CASSLIREAGELFF.

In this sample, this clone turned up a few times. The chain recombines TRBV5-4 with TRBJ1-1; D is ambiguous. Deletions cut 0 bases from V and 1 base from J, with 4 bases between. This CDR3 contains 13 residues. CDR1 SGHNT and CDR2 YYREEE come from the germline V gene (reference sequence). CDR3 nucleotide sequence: TGTGCCAGCAGCTTGGGAGGGAACACTGAAGCTTTCTTT. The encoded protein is CASSLGGNTEAFF.

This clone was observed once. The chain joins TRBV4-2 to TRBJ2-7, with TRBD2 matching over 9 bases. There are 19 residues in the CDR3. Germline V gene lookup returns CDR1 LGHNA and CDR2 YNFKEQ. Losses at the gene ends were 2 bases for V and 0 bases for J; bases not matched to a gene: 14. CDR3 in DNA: TGTGCCAGCAGCCAATTTGGGGGGGGCCTAGCGGGATCCTCCTACGAGCAGTACTTC. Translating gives CASSQFGGGLAGSSYEQYF.

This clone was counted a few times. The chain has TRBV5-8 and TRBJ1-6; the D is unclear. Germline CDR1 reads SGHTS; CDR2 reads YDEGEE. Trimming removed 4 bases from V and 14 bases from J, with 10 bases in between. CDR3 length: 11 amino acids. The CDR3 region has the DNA TGTGCCAGCAGCCAGACACTTACCCTCCACTTT. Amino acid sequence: CASSQTLTLHF.

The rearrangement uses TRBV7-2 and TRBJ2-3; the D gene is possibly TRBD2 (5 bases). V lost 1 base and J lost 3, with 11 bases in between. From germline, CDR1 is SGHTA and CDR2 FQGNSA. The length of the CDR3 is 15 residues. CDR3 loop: CASSLGQRQTDTQYF. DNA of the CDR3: TGTGCCAGCAGCTTAGGGCAGCGGCAAACAGATACGCAGTATTTT.

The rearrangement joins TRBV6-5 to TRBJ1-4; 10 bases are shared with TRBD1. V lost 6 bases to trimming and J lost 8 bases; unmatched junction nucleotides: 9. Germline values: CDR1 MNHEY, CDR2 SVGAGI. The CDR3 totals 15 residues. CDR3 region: CASSLTGGRKEKLFF. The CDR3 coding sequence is TGTGCCAGCAGCTTGACAGGGGGCCGGAAAGAAAAACTGTTTTTT.

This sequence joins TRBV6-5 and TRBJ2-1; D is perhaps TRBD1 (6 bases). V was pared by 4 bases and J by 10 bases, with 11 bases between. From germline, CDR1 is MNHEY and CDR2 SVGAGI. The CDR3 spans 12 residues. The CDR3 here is CASSSPTGEQFF. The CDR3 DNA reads TGTGCCAGCAGTTCTCCGACAGGAGAGCAGTTCTTC.

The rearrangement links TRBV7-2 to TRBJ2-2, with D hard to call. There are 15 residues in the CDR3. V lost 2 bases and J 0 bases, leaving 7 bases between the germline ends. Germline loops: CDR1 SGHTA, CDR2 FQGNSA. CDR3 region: CASSLKGSNTGELFF. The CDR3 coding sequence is TGTGCCAGCAGCTTAAAGGGATCGAACACCGGGGAGCTGTTTTTT.

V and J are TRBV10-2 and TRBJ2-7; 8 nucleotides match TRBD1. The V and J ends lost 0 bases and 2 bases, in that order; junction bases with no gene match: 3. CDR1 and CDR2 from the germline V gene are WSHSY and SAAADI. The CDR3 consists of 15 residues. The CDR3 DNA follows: TGCGCCAGCAGTGAGTCTAACAGGGGGACCTACGAGCAGTACTTC. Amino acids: CASSESNRGTYEQYF.

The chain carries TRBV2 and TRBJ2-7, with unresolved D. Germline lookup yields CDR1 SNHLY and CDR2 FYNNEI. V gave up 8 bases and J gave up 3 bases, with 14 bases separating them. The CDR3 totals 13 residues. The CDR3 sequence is CASSDGFIYEQYF. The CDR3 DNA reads TGTGCCAGCTCCGATGGGTTCATCTACGAGCAGTACTTC.